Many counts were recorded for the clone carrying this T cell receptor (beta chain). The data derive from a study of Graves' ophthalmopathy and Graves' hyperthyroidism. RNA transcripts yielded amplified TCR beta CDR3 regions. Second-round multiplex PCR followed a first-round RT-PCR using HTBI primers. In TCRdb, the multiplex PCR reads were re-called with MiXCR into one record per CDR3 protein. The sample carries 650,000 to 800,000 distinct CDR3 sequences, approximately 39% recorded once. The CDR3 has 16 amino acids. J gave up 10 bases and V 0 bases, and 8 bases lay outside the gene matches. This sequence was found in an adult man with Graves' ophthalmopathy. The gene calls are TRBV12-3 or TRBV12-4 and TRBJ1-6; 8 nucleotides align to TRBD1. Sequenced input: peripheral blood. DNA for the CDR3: TGTGCCAGCAGTTTAGCACAGGGGGAATTTAACTCACCCCTCCACTTT. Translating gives CASSLAQGEFNSPLHF.